This T cell receptor beta chain was sequenced in a study of cytomegalovirus exposure and HLA in healthy donors. PCR amplification relied on 60 Vbeta primers (plus 13 Jbeta primers). Generated by immunoSEQ multiplex PCR, the TCRdb table keeps only in-frame clones and is missing some. This sample's table has around 110,000 clones. Per the germline V gene, CDR1 is SGHTA and CDR2 is FQGNSA. The length of the CDR3 is 17 residues. Trimming removed 10 bases at V and 0 bases at J, with 21 bases between. This TCR derives from a man aged 25-40 years in good health and CMV-seronegative. The chain recombines TRBV7-2 with TRBJ1-4, with a weak D call TRBD1 (5 bases). The sequencing input was PBMCs. CDR3 nucleotide sequence: TGTGCCACCCAGCAGGGAGGGTTTGGGGCAACTAATGAAAAACTGTTTTTT. It translates to CATQQGGFGATNEKLFF.